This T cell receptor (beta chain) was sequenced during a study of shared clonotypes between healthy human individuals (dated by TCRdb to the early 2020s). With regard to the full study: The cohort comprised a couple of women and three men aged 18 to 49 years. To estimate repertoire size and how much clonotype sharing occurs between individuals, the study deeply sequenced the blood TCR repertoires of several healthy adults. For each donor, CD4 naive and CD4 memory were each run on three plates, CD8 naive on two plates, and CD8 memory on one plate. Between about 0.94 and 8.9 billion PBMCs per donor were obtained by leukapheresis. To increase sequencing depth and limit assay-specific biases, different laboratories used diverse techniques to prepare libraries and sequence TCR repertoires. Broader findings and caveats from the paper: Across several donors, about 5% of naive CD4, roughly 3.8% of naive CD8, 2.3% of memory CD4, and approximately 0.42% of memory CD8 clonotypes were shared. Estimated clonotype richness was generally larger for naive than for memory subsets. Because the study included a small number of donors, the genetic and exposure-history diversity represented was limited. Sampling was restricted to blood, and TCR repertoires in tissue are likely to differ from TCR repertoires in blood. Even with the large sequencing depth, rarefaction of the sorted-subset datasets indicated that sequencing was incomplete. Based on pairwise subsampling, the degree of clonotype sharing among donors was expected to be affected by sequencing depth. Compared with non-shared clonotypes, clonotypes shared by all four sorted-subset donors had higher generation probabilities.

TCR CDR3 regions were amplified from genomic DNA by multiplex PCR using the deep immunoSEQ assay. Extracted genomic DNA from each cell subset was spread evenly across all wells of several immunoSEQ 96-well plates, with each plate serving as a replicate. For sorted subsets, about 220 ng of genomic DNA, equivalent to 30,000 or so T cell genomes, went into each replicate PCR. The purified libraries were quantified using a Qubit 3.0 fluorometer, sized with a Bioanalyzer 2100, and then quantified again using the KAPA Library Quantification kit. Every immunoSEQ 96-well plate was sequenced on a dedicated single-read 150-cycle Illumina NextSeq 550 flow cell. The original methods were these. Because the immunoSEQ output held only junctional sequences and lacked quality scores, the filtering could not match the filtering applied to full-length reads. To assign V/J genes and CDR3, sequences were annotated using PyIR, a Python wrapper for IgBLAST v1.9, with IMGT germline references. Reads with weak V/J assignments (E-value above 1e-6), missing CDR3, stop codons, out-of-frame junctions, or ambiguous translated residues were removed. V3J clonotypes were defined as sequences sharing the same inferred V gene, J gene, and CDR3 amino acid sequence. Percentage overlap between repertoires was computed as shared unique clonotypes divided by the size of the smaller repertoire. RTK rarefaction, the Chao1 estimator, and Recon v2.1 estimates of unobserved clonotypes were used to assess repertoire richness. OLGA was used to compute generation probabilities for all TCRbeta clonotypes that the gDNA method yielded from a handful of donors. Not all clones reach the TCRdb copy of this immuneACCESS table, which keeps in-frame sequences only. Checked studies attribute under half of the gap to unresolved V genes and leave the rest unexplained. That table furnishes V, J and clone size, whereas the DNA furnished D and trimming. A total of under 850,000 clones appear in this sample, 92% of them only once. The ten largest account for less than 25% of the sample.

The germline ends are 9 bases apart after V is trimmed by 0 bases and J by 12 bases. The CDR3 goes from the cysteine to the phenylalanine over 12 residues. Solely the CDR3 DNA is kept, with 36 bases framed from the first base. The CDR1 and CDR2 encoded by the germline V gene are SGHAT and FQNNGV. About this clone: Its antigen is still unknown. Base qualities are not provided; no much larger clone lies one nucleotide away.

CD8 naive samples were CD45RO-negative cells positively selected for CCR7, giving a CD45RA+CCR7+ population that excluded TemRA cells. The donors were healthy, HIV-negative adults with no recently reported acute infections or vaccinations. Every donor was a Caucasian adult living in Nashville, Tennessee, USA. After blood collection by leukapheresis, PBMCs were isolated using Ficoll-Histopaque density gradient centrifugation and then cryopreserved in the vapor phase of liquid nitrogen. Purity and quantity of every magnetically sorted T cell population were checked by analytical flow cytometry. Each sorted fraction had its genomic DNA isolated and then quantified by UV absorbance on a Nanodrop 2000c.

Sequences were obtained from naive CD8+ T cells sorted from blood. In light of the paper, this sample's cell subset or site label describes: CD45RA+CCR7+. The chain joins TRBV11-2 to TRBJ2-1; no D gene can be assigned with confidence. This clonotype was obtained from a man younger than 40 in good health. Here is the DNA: TGTGCCAGCAGCTTAGAGGGCACTTTGCAGTTCTTC. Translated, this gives CASSLEGTLQFF.